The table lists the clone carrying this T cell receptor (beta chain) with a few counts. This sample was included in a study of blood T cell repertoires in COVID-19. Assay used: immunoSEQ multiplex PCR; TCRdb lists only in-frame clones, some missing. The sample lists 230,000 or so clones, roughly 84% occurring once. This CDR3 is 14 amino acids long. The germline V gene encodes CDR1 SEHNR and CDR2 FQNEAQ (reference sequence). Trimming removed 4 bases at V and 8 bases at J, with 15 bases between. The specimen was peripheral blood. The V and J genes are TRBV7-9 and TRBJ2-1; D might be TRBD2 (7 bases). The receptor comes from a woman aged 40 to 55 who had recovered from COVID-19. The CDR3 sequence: CASSSRLGGDEQFF. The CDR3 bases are TGTGCCAGCAGCTCGCGACTAGGGGGGGATGAGCAGTTCTTC.